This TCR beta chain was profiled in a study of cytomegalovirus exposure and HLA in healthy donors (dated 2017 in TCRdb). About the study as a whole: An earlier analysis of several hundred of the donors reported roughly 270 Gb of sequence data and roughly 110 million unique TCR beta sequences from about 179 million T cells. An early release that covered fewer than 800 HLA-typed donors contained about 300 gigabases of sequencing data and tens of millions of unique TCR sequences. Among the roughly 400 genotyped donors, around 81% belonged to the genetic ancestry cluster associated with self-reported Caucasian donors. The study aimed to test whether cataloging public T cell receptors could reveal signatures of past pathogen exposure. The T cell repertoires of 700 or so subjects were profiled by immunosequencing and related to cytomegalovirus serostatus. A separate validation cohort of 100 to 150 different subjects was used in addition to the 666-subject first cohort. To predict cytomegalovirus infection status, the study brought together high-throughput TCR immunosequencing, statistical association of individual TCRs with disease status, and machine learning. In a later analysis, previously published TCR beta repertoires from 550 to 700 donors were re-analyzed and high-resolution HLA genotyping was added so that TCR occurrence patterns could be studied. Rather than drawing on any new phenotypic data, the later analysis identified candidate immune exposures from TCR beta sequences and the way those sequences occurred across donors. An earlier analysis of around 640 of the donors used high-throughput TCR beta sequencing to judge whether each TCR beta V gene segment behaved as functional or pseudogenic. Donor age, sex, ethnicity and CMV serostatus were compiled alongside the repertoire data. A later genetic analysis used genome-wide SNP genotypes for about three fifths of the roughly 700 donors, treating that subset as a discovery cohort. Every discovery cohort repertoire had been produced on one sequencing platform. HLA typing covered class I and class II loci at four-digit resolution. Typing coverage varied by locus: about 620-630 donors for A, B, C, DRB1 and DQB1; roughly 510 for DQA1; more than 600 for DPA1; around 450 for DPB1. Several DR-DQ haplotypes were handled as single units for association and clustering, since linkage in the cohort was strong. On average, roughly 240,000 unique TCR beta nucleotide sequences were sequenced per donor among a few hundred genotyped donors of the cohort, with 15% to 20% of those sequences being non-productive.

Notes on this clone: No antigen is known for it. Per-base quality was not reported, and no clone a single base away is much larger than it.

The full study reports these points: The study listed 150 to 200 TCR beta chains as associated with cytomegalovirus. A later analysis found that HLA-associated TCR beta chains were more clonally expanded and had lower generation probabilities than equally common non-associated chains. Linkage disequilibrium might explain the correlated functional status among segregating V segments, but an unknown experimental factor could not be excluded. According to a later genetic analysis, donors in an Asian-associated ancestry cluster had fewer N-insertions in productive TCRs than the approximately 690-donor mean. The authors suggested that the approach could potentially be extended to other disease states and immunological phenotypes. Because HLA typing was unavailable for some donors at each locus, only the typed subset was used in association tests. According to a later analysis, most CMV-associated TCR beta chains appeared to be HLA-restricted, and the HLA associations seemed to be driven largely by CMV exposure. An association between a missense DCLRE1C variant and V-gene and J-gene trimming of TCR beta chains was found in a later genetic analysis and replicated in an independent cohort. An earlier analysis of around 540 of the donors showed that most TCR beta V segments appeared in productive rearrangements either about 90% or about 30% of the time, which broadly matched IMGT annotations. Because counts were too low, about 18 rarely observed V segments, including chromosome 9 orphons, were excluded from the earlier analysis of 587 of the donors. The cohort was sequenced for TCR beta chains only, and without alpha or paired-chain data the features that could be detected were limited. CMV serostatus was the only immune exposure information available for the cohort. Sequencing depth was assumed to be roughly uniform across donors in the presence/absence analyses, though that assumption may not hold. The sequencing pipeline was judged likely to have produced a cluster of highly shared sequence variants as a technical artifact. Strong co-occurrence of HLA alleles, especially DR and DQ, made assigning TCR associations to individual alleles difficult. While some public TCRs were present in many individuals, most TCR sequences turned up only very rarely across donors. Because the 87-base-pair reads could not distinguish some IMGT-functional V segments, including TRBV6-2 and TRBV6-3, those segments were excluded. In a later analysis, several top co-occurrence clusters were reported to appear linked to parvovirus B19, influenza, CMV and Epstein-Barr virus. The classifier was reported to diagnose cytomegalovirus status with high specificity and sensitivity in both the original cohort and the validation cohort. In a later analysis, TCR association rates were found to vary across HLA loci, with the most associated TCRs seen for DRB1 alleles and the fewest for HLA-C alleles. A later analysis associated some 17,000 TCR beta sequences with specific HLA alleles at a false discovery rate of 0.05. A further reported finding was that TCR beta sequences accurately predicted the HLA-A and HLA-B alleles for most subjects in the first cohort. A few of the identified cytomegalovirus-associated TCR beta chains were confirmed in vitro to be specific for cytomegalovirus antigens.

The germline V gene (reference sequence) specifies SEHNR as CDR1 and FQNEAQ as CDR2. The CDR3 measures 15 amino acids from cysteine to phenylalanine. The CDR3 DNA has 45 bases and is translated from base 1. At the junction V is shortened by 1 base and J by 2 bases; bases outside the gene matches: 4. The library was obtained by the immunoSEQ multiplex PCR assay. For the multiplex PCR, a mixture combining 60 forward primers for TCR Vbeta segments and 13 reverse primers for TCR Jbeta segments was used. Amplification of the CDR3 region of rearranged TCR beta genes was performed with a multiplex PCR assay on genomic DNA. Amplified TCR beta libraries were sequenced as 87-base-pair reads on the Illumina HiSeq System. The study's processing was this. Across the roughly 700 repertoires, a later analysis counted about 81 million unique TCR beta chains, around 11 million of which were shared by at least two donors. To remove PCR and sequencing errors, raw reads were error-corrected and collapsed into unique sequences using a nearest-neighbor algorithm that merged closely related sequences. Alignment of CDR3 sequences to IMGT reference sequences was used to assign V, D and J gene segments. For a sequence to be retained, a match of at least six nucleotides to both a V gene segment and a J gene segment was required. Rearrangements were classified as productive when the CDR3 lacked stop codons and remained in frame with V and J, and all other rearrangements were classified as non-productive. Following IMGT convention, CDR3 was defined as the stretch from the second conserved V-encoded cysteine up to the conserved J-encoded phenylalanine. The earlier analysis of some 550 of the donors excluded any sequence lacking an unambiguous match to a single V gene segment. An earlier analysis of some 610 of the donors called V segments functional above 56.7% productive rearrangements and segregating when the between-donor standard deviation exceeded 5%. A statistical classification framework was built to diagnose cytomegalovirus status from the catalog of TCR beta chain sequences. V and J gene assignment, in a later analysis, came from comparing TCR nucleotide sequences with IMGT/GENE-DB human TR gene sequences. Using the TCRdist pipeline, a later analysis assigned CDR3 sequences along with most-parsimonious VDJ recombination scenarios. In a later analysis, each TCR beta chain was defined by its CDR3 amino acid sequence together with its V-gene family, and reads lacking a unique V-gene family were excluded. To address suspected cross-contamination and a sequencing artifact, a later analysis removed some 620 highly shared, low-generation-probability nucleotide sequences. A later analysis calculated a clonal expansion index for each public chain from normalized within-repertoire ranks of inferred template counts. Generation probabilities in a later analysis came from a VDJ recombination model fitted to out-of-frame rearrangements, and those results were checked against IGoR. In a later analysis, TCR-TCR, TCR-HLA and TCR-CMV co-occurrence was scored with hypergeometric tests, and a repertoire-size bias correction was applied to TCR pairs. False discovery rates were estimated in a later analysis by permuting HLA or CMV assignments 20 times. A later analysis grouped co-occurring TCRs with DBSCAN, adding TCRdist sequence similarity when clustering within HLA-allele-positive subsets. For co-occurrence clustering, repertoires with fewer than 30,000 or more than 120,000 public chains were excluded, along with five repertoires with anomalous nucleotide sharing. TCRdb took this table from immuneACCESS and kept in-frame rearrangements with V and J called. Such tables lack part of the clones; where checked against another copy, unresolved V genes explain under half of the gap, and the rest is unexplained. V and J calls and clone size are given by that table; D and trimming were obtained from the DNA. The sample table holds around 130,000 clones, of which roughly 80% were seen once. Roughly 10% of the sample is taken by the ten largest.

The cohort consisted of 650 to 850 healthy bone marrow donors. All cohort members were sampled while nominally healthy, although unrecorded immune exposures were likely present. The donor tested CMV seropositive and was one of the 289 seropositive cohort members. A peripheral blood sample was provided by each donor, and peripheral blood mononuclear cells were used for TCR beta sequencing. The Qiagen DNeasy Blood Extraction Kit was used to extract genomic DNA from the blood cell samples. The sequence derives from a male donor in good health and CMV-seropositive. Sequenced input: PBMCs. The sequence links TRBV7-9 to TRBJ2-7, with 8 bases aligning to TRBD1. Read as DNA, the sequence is TGTGCCAGCAGCTTAGGGTCAGGGGGCCCCTACGAGCAGTACTTC. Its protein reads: CASSLGSGGPYEQYF.